This passage covers 9 T cell receptor beta chains from one sample sequenced in a study of cytomegalovirus exposure and HLA in healthy donors. It was with 60 Vbeta and 13 Jbeta primers that the PCR ran. The protocol was immunoSEQ multiplex PCR, while the TCRdb copy is restricted to in-frame clones and leaves out a portion. The sample includes about 120,000 clones, roughly 70% seen only once; the top ten take roughly 3%. Sequencing used PBMCs. These receptors all come from a woman between 35 and 50 years old in good health and CMV-seropositive.

This clone came up once. The chain couples TRBV6-5 to TRBJ1-1; unclear D gene. The V end was cut by 8 bases, the J end by 8 bases, with 9 bases between. The CDR3 sequence is 10 residues long. The germline V gene has CDR1 MNHEY and CDR2 SVGAGI. CDR3 residues: CASGSSEAFF. The DNA for the CDR3 is TGTGCCAGCGGGAGCTCCGAAGCTTTCTTT.

Written as DNA, the CDR3 is TGTGCCAGCAGCTTAGCGGGGGCGAGCACAGATACGCAGTATTTT. Protein product: CASSLAGASTDTQYF. The J gene is TRBJ2-3, the V gene TRBV7-2, with TRBD1 as a possible D gene (6 bases). This CDR3 has 15 amino acids. Germline CDR1 is SGHTA and CDR2 is FQGNSA. Trimming stripped 0 bases from V and 0 bases from J, with 7 bases between.

V gene TRBV27 combines with J gene TRBJ2-6; TRBD2 might be the D (6 bases). V was pared by 3 bases and J by 3 bases, with 21 bases between. Germline V gives CDR1 MNHEY, CDR2 SMNVEV (reference sequence). This CDR3 is 19 amino acids long. For the CDR3, the DNA is TGTGCCAGCAGTTTCCAAACCTCGTGGCGGGGATTTGGGGCCAACGTCCTGACTTTC. Its translation is CASSFQTSWRGFGANVLTF.

The chain employs TRBV5-4 and TRBJ1-6; D remains ambiguous. The CDR3 length is 12 residues. The V end was cut by 4 bases, the J end by 7 bases, with 6 bases between. Germline V gives CDR1 SGHNT, CDR2 YYREEE (reference sequence). This chain's CDR3 is CASSEQNSPLHF. For the CDR3, the DNA is TGTGCCAGCAGCGAACAGAATTCACCCCTCCACTTT.

This chain joins TRBV29-1 and TRBJ1-1; 7 bases map to TRBD1. Losses at the gene ends were 8 bases for V and 7 bases for J; bases not matched to a gene: 7. This CDR3 comprises 11 residues. Per the germline V gene, CDR1 is SQVTM and CDR2 is ANQGSEA. The CDR3 coding sequence is TGCAGCCCCCGGAGACAGGGTGAAGCTTTCTTT. It encodes CSPRRQGEAFF.

The CDR3 loop reads CASSQDGGRVNTEAFF. The DNA for the CDR3 is TGCGCCAGCAGCCAAGATGGGGGCAGGGTGAACACTGAAGCTTTCTTT. V is TRBV4-1 and J is TRBJ1-1, with D tentatively TRBD1 (6 bases). The CDR3 loop spans 16 amino acids. Germline V gives CDR1 MGHRA, CDR2 YSYEKL. Deletions cut 0 bases from V and 0 bases from J, with 11 bases between.

This clone was picked up a small number of times. The chain recombines TRBV5-4 with TRBJ2-3; 13 bases match TRBD2. Germline V gives CDR1 SGHNT, CDR2 YYREEE (reference sequence). CDR3 size: 16 residues. The V and J ends lost 3 bases and 2 bases, in that order; junction bases with no gene match: 3. CDR3 in amino acids: CASSWGTSGTTDTQYF. DNA for the CDR3: TGTGCCAGCAGCTGGGGGACTAGCGGGACCACAGATACGCAGTATTTT.

The rearrangement links TRBV6-5 to TRBJ1-2; 8 bases align to TRBD1. The length of the CDR3 is 14 residues. V lost 5 bases and J lost 6; bases outside the gene matches: 8. CDR1 is MNHEY and CDR2 is SVGAGI in the germline V gene. The CDR3 sequence is CASSGTGRYNGYTF. DNA for the CDR3: TGTGCCAGCAGTGGGACAGGAAGGTATAATGGCTACACCTTC.

The chain combines TRBV4-3 with TRBJ2-4, with D possibly being TRBD1 (6 bases). V was pared by 0 bases and J by 5 bases, with 17 bases between. Per the germline V gene, CDR1 is LGHNA and CDR2 is YSLEER. CDR3 size: 17 residues. The CDR3 DNA is TGCGCCAGCAGCCAAGAGGGGACACGGAAATGGGAAAACATTCAGTACTTC. Protein: CASSQEGTRKWENIQYF.